These T cell receptor beta chains were read from a single sample in a study of CD8+ T cells in alopecia areata. Sequencing was performed with immunoSEQ multiplex PCR; in TCRdb, only in-frame clones are kept and a portion is missing. The repertoire includes fewer than 200,000 clones, about 60% of them detected once, and approximately 14% sits in the top ten. The sequencing here drew on CD4+ T cells sorted from blood, taken at week 0. All receptors come from a human donor with alopecia areata. Both conserved end residues are part of each CDR3. A D gene is named only where the DNA matches it firmly.

NA | TRBV29-1 | CSVDKGGEAFF
NA | TRBV11-2 | CASSLAGETQYF
TRBD1 | TRBV6-1 | CASSRDRNTGELFF
NA | TRBV12-5 | CASGRDLTTGELFF
NA | TRBV30 | CAWSVLVYTGELFF
NA | TRBV2 | CASSVGGNIQYF
NA | TRBV30 | CAWVKGTSYEQYF
NA | TRBV6-5 | CASSLDNYEQYF
TRBD1 | TRBV29-1 | CSVERQGAGKTQYF
NA | TRBV5-1 | CASRKMVGGEQFF
NA | TRBV25-1 | CASSPGHGELFF
NA | TRBV25-1 | CASSELGRDQETQYF
NA | TRBV30 | CAWKGSSGNTIYF
NA | TRBV29-1 | CSVGGRAYEQYF
TRBD2 | TRBV4-1 | CASSQAAGGPYNEQFF
TRBD1 | TRBV30 | CAWTRQGNNQPQHF
TRBD1 | TRBV29-1 | CSVDGTGETQETQYF
NA | TRBV11-1 | CASRGDTANTEAFF
NA | TRBV7-2 | CASSLAGNYEQYF
NA | TRBV14 | CASSPIRSFAGAFF
TRBD1 | TRBV19 | CASSTATGIRSYGYTF
TRBD2 | TRBV29-1 | CSVEIVERGLYEQYF
NA | TRBV29-1 | CSVKTSGGETQYF
NA | TRBV27 | CASGAGGPFYGYTF
NA | TRBV4-1 | CASSQDSAYTGELFF
NA | TRBV20-1 | CSASRVDTQYF
NA | TRBV10-3 | CAISESTVETQYF
TRBD1 | TRBV27 | CASSLSGGLTKNIQYF
TRBD1 | TRBV11-2 | CASSLEESKRGRGHTDTQYF
NA | TRBV29-1 | CSVEVDRPSAQYF
NA | TRBV21-1 | CASSKVGRHNYGYTF
NA | TRBV15 | CATSRERAPLGEQYF
TRBD2 | TRBV7-9 | CASSLARRTSGTGELFF
NA | TRBV5-1 | CASRQGPTTDTQYF
NA | TRBV5-4 | CASSSPPLNEQFF
NA | TRBV30 | CAWSGTNEKLFF
TRBD2 | TRBV10-3 | CAISPGGPSYNEQFF
NA | TRBV7-9 | CASSWQGYTDTQYF
TRBD2 | TRBV4-1 | CASSQDRASGGAYQETQYF
TRBD2 | TRBV7-9 | CASSLPWTSGGRGETQYF
TRBD1 | TRBV7-8 | CASSPGTGRYNEQFF
TRBD1 | TRBV2 | CASSELDRGRDEQYF
NA | TRBV30 | CACSKSGYTF
NA | TRBV2 | CASSREGYTF
TRBD1 | TRBV6-5 | CASRYEGANIQYF
NA | TRBV30 | CAWSVWTQGSPLHF
NA | TRBV5-6 | CASSLEGAAYYGYTF
NA | TRBV30 | CAWSVSSYEQYF
TRBD2 | TRBV30 | CAWKGLAGSGELFF
TRBD2 | TRBV5-6 | CASSYRTSGVIPYNEQFF
NA | TRBV5-1 | CASSNPSYEQYF